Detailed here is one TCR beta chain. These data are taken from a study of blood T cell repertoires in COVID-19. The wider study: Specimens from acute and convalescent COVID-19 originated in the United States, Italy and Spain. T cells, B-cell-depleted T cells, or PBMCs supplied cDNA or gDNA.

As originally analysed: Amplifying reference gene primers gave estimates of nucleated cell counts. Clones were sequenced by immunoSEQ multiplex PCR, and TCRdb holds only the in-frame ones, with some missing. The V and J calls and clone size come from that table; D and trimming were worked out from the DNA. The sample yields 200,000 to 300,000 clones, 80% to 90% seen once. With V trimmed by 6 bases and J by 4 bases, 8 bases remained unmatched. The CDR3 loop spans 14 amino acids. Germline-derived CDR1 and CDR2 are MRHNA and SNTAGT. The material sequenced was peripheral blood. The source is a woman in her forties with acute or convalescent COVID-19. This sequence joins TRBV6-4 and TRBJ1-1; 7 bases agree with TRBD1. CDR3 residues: CASRKDRVGTEAFF. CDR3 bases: TGTGCCAGCAGAAAAGACAGGGTGGGCACTGAAGCTTTCTTT.